Following are 4 T cell receptor beta chains from one sample sequenced in a study of blood T cells in healthy people across ages. For the second PCR, which ran for about 6 to 11 cycles, a sample-barcoded 5' primer and a J-beta primer mix were used. Using its own MiXCR run on the 5' RACE reads, TCRdb lists one record per CDR3 protein. The data contain 1.5 million to 2 million distinct CDR3 sequences, 28% of them singletons. The sequenced sample was blood. Receptors were obtained from a woman in her 30s in good health.

The table lists this clonotype with a few counts. The chain recombines TRBV11-2 with TRBJ2-1, with D tentatively TRBD1 or TRBD2 (5 bases each). The CDR3 runs to 16 residues. Trimming left V 2 bases short and J 12 bases short, with 23 bases between. CDR1 and CDR2 from the germline V gene are SGHAT and FQNNGV. CDR3 DNA: TGTGCCAGCAGCTTACGAGGGGTCCCAGGAAACTTCGGGCAGTTCTTC. Translating gives CASSLRGVPGNFGQFF. Full variable domain (remainder filled in from reference TRBV11-2 and TRBJ2-1): EAGVAQSPRYKIIEKRQSVAFWCNPISGHATLYWYQQILGQGPKLLIQFQNNGVVDDSQLPKDRFSAERLKGVDSTLKIQPAKLEDSAVYLCASSLRGVPGNFGQFFGPGTRLTVL.

This clonotype was detected a few times. J is TRBJ2-5 and V is TRBV6-2 or TRBV6-3; D gene ambiguous. There are 15 residues in the CDR3. Germline assignment: CDR1 MNHEY and CDR2 SVGEGT. Trimming pared 8 bases from V and 3 bases from J, leaving 19 bases between. The CDR3 is CASEPKRWREETQYF. The CDR3 coding sequence is TGTGCCAGCGAACCAAAAAGGTGGAGAGAAGAGACCCAGTACTTC.

Comment on this clonotype: Germline is not matched at one junction end, which may reflect a read error. This sequence joins TRBV7-7 and TRBJ2-7; 11 bases line up with TRBD1. The CDR3 is 17 amino acids. Germline loops: CDR1 SSHAT, CDR2 FNYEAQ (reference sequence). The CDR3 loop is CVSSPKTGTGGSYEQYF. CDR3 bases: TGTGTCAGCAGCCCAAAGACCGGGACAGGGGGATCCTACGAGCAGTACTTC.

The J gene is TRBJ1-2, the V gene TRBV14; D is undetermined. The CDR3 has 14 amino acids. Germline loops: CDR1 SGHDN, CDR2 FVKESK. V gave up 4 bases and J gave up 4 bases, with 13 bases separating them. CDR3 residues: CASSPWLESYGYTF. The CDR3 nucleotides read TGTGCCAGCAGCCCGTGGTTAGAATCCTATGGCTACACCTTC.